Listed below are T cell receptor beta chains from one sample, sequenced in a study of shared clonotypes between healthy human individuals. Sequencing used immunoSEQ multiplex PCR; TCRdb keeps in-frame clones, though not all of them. This sample has approximately 740,000 clones, with about 74% found just once. Sequences were obtained from memory CD4+ T cells sorted from blood. These receptor sequences come from a woman aged 25 to 45 in good health. Each CDR3 is given with its conserved first and last residue. Each record gives: V gene, clone size, D gene, J gene, CDR3 protein, CDR3 DNA. A D gene is named only where the DNA matches it firmly. Where a row states a size, it is once, few, many or the class of an expanded clone; other rows omit it.

V gene: TRBV4-1; clone size: once; D gene: .; J gene: TRBJ2-3; CDR3 protein: CASSQERLRGGGSTDTQYF; CDR3 DNA: TGCGCCAGCAGCCAAGAACGGCTACGAGGTGGCGGGAGCACAGATACGCAGTATTTT
V gene: TRBV19; clone size: .; D gene: TRBD1; J gene: TRBJ2-1; CDR3 protein: CASSRRGTGDFYNEQFF; CDR3 DNA: TGTGCCAGTAGTCGTCGCGGGACAGGGGACTTCTACAATGAGCAGTTCTTC
V gene: TRBV19; clone size: .; D gene: .; J gene: TRBJ2-2; CDR3 protein: CASIRTANTGELFF; CDR3 DNA: TGTGCCAGTATTCGTACAGCAAACACCGGGGAGCTGTTTTTT
V gene: TRBV6-6; clone size: .; D gene: .; J gene: TRBJ1-5; CDR3 protein: CATRDGGNQPQHF; CDR3 DNA: TGTGCCACCAGAGACGGCGGCAATCAGCCCCAGCATTTT
V gene: TRBV29-1; clone size: .; D gene: TRBD1; J gene: TRBJ1-1; CDR3 protein: CSATGGAGWDTEAFF; CDR3 DNA: TGCAGCGCCACAGGGGGCGCCGGGTGGGACACTGAAGCTTTCTTT
V gene: TRBV5-5; clone size: many; D gene: .; J gene: TRBJ1-1; CDR3 protein: CASSRPGGRTEAFF; CDR3 DNA: TGTGCCAGCAGCCGTCCTGGGGGTCGAACTGAAGCTTTCTTT
V gene: TRBV19; clone size: .; D gene: .; J gene: TRBJ2-1; CDR3 protein: CASSIAGGPDNEQFF; CDR3 DNA: TGTGCCAGTAGTATAGCCGGGGGGCCCGACAATGAGCAGTTCTTC
V gene: TRBV29-1; clone size: .; D gene: TRBD1; J gene: TRBJ1-5; CDR3 protein: CSVEEPQGSSQHF; CDR3 DNA: TGCAGCGTTGAAGAACCACAGGGGTCGTCCCAGCATTTT
V gene: TRBV27; clone size: .; D gene: TRBD1; J gene: TRBJ1-5; CDR3 protein: CATSRGAGGIGGNQPQHF; CDR3 DNA: TGTGCCACCAGCCGTGGGGCAGGGGGCATTGGGGGCAATCAGCCCCAGCATTTT
V gene: TRBV7-9; clone size: .; D gene: .; J gene: TRBJ1-1; CDR3 protein: CASSLARDGYPAFF; CDR3 DNA: TGTGCCAGCAGCTTAGCCCGGGACGGATACCCGGCTTTCTTT
V gene: TRBV6-1; clone size: .; D gene: .; J gene: TRBJ1-5; CDR3 protein: CASNQGNQPQHF; CDR3 DNA: TGTGCCAGCAATCAGGGGAATCAGCCCCAGCATTTT
V gene: TRBV5-1; clone size: .; D gene: .; J gene: TRBJ2-2; CDR3 protein: CASSPLLLENTGELFF; CDR3 DNA: TGCGCCAGCAGCCCACTCCTCCTAGAGAACACCGGGGAGCTGTTTTTT
V gene: TRBV11-2; clone size: .; D gene: TRBD2; J gene: TRBJ2-5; CDR3 protein: CASSPTSGAQETQYF; CDR3 DNA: TGTGCCAGCAGCCCAACTAGCGGTGCCCAAGAGACCCAGTACTTC
V gene: TRBV28; clone size: .; D gene: TRBD1; J gene: TRBJ2-1; CDR3 protein: CASSLRSWTGYNEQFF; CDR3 DNA: TGTGCCAGCAGTTTACGGTCGTGGACAGGCTACAATGAGCAGTTCTTC
V gene: TRBV5-4; clone size: .; D gene: .; J gene: TRBJ1-2; CDR3 protein: CASSLVSGHGYTF; CDR3 DNA: TGTGCCAGCAGCTTGGTTAGCGGGCATGGCTACACCTTC
V gene: TRBV7-2; clone size: few; D gene: TRBD2; J gene: TRBJ2-7; CDR3 protein: CASSGRVAGVNEQYF; CDR3 DNA: TGTGCCAGCAGCGGGAGGGTAGCGGGAGTAAACGAGCAGTACTTC
V gene: TRBV5-1; clone size: once; D gene: .; J gene: TRBJ1-5; CDR3 protein: CASSGGDNQPQHF; CDR3 DNA: TGCGCCAGCAGTGGGGGGGACAATCAGCCCCAGCATTTT
V gene: TRBV19; clone size: .; D gene: .; J gene: TRBJ1-1; CDR3 protein: CASSIQGGNTEAFF; CDR3 DNA: TGTGCCAGTAGTATACAGGGCGGGAACACTGAAGCTTTCTTT
V gene: TRBV5-1; clone size: few; D gene: TRBD2; J gene: TRBJ2-7; CDR3 protein: CASRPGTNSYEQYF; CDR3 DNA: TGCGCCAGCAGGCCCGGGACTAACTCCTACGAGCAGTACTTC
V gene: TRBV7-2; clone size: .; D gene: .; J gene: TRBJ2-7; CDR3 protein: CASSFERSSYEQYF; CDR3 DNA: TGTGCCAGCAGCTTCGAGCGGAGCTCCTACGAGCAGTACTTC
V gene: TRBV7-2; clone size: .; D gene: TRBD2; J gene: TRBJ2-1; CDR3 protein: CASSLAPGLAGFYEQFF; CDR3 DNA: TGTGCCAGCAGCTTAGCCCCGGGACTAGCGGGATTTTATGAGCAGTTCTTC
V gene: TRBV4-2; clone size: .; D gene: TRBD1; J gene: TRBJ2-1; CDR3 protein: CASSHKMDRNEQFF; CDR3 DNA: TGTGCCAGCAGCCATAAAATGGACAGGAATGAGCAGTTCTTC
V gene: TRBV28; clone size: .; D gene: .; J gene: TRBJ2-3; CDR3 protein: CASSTDPQGRISPDTQYF; CDR3 DNA: TGTGCCAGCAGTACCGACCCGCAGGGAAGGATCTCTCCAGATACGCAGTATTTT
V gene: TRBV7-9; clone size: .; D gene: TRBD1; J gene: TRBJ2-3; CDR3 protein: CASSPRSRQGYTDTQYF; CDR3 DNA: TGTGCCAGCAGCCCAAGGTCGCGACAGGGGTACACAGATACGCAGTATTTT
V gene: TRBV18; clone size: .; D gene: .; J gene: TRBJ1-3; CDR3 protein: CASSPVRDFNTIYF; CDR3 DNA: TGTGCCAGCTCACCAGTGCGGGATTTTAACACCATATATTTT
V gene: TRBV2; clone size: .; D gene: TRBD1; J gene: TRBJ2-5; CDR3 protein: CASSAQGQALETQYF; CDR3 DNA: TGTGCCAGCAGTGCCCAGGGACAGGCTTTGGAGACCCAGTACTTC
V gene: TRBV5-6; clone size: .; D gene: .; J gene: TRBJ2-1; CDR3 protein: CASSFNRLVVNEQFF; CDR3 DNA: TGTGCCAGCAGCTTCAACCGACTAGTTGTTAATGAGCAGTTCTTC
V gene: TRBV7-9; clone size: few; D gene: TRBD2; J gene: TRBJ2-7; CDR3 protein: CASSLAFETSGSYEQYF; CDR3 DNA: TGTGCCAGCAGCTTAGCCTTCGAGACTAGCGGATCCTACGAGCAGTACTTC
V gene: TRBV12-5; clone size: .; D gene: TRBD2; J gene: TRBJ2-7; CDR3 protein: CASGLASGTSRYEQYF; CDR3 DNA: TGTGCTAGTGGTTTGGCGTCCGGGACTAGCCGCTACGAGCAGTACTTC
V gene: TRBV9; clone size: once; D gene: .; J gene: TRBJ2-1; CDR3 protein: CASSALARGSYNEQFF; CDR3 DNA: TGTGCCAGCAGCGCTCTCGCGAGGGGGTCCTACAATGAGCAGTTCTTC
V gene: TRBV11-2; clone size: .; D gene: .; J gene: TRBJ2-7; CDR3 protein: CASSSTKGTYEQYF; CDR3 DNA: TGTGCCAGCAGCTCAACGAAGGGTACCTACGAGCAGTACTTC